One sample yielded the 15 T cell receptor beta chains listed below, sequenced in a study of cytomegalovirus exposure and HLA in healthy donors. 13 Jbeta primers and 60 Vbeta primers were used for the PCR. This table comes from immunoSEQ multiplex PCR, and its TCRdb copy is limited to in-frame clones, with some not included. The sample shows over 100,000 clones, about 73% of them seen only once. Sequences were obtained from PBMCs. The receptors here all came from a woman under 40 in good health and CMV-seropositive.

The genes are TRBV7-7 and TRBJ2-3, with 14 bases identical to TRBD2. Germline values: CDR1 SSHAT, CDR2 FNYEAQ (reference sequence). With V trimmed by 5 bases and J by 3 bases, 16 bases remained unmatched. This CDR3 is built from 20 residues. This chain's CDR3 is CASSPGPRLAGGPVTDTQYF. The CDR3 DNA reads TGTGCCAGCAGCCCCGGGCCCCGACTAGCGGGGGGGCCGGTTACAGATACGCAGTATTTT. The complete variable domain, with remaining parts taken from reference TRBV7-7 and TRBJ2-3, reads GAGVSQSPRYKVTKRGQDVTLRCDPISSHATLYWYQQALGQGPEFLTYFNYEAQPDKSGLPSDRFSAERPEGSISTLTIQRTEQRDSAMYRCASSPGPRLAGGPVTDTQYFGPGTRLTVL.

The V gene is TRBV9, the J gene TRBJ1-6; 7 bases are a match to TRBD1. Germline CDR1 reads SGDLS; CDR2 reads YYNGEE. V was clipped by 2 bases and J by 8 bases; unmatched bases: 10. CDR3 length equals 16 residues. The CDR3 sequence is CASSVLPGQRDSPLHF. Written as DNA, the CDR3 is TGTGCCAGCAGCGTCTTACCGGGACAGAGGGATTCACCCCTCCACTTT.

The V call is TRBV5-1, the J call TRBJ2-5; 7 nucleotides agree with TRBD2. Per germline, CDR1 SGHRS and CDR2 YFSETQ. The CDR3 totals 12 residues. The V gene end was trimmed by 3 bases and the J gene end by 5 bases; junction bases not matched to a gene: 1. DNA for the CDR3: TGCGCCAGCAGCTGGGGGGGGGAGACCCAGTACTTC. Amino acids: CASSWGGETQYF.

V usage is TRBV4-2 and J usage is TRBJ1-1; D remains unclear. Trimming left V 4 bases short and J 4 bases short, with 16 bases between. Germline V gene lookup returns CDR1 LGHNA and CDR2 YNFKEQ. The CDR3 sequence is 15 residues long. The CDR3 DNA sequence: TGTGCCAGCAGCCCAGAGGCCCGCAGTGGCACTGAAGCTTTCTTT. Its translation: CASSPEARSGTEAFF.

This chain connects TRBV7-2 to TRBJ2-3; the D gene is possibly TRBD1 (5 bases). The CDR3 loop spans 15 amino acids. V lost 7 bases and J 1 base, leaving 15 bases between the germline ends. In germline, CDR1 is SGHTA, CDR2 FQGNSA. CDR3 coding DNA: TGTGCCAGCATTCCGGCACTGGGGCGCACAGATACGCAGTATTTT. Its protein product is CASIPALGRTDTQYF. Full variable domain (outside the CDR3, taken from reference TRBV7-2 and TRBJ2-3): GAGVSQSPSNKVTEKGKDVELRCDPISGHTALYWYRQSLGQGLEFLIYFQGNSAPDKSGLPSDRFSAERTGGSVSTLTIQRTQQEDSAVYLCASIPALGRTDTQYFGPGTRLTVL.

This chain joins TRBV5-4 and TRBJ2-3, with 10 bases matching TRBD2. Germline lookup yields CDR1 SGHNT and CDR2 YYREEE (reference sequence). The CDR3 consists of 16 residues. V shed 4 bases and J 1 base; nucleotides not matched to a gene: 6. CDR3 sequence: CASSPLAGPGTDTQYF. The DNA of the CDR3 is TGTGCCAGCAGCCCACTAGCGGGGCCTGGCACAGATACGCAGTATTTT.

The chain employs TRBV27 and TRBJ1-5; no reliable D call. Trimming stripped 4 bases from V and 7 bases from J, with 8 bases between. Germline V gene sequence: CDR1 MNHEY, CDR2 SMNVEV (reference sequence). CDR3 length: 12 amino acids. CDR3 region: CASSSGRQPQHF. Written as DNA, the CDR3 is TGTGCCAGCAGTTCCGGTCGGCAGCCCCAGCATTTT.

The chain couples TRBV7-9 to TRBJ2-2; 10 bases are shared with TRBD1. Germline CDR1 reads SEHNR; CDR2 reads FQNEAQ (reference sequence). V trimming: 4 bases; J trimming: 0 bases; junction bases outside the gene matches: 5. The CDR3 is 17 amino acids. CDR3 DNA sequence: TGTGCCAGCAGCTCCGGGACAGGGGATGCGAACACCGGGGAGCTGTTTTTT. Encoded protein: CASSSGTGDANTGELFF.

The V call is TRBV6-5, the J call TRBJ2-5, with TRBD2 matching over 8 bases. Germline V gene data show CDR1 as MNHEY and CDR2 as SVGAGI. The trim removed 4 bases at V and 4 bases at J, leaving 8 bases unmatched. The CDR3 spans 15 residues. This chain's CDR3 is CASSFNSGASETQYF. The DNA of the CDR3 is TGTGCCAGCAGTTTTAATAGCGGGGCTTCAGAGACCCAGTACTTC.

The table lists this clone with a few counts. V gene TRBV2 combines with J gene TRBJ2-3; 8 bases map to TRBD2. The CDR3 contains 14 residues. The germline CDR1 and CDR2 sequences are SNHLY and FYNNEI. V lost 7 bases to trimming and J lost 2 bases; unmatched junction nucleotides: 5. The chain's CDR3 is CASTRGDITDTQYF. The CDR3 DNA is TGTGCCAGCACGCGGGGGGACATCACAGATACGCAGTATTTT.

The gene calls are TRBV5-1 and TRBJ2-7; the match to TRBD2 covers 8 bases. The J segment lost 0 bases and the V segment lost 0 bases, leaving 5 bases of the junction unmatched. The CDR3 totals 16 residues. The germline V gene has CDR1 SGHRS and CDR2 YFSETQ. As DNA, the CDR3 is TGCGCCAGCAGCTTGGATGCACTAGCGGCCTCCTACGAGCAGTACTTC. Translated: CASSLDALAASYEQYF.

J is TRBJ1-5 and V is TRBV30; 9 nucleotides line up with TRBD1. Germline V gene data show CDR1 as GTSNPN and CDR2 as SVGIG (reference sequence). Trimming at V came to 3 bases and at J to 3 bases, leaving 6 bases not matched to a gene. There are 15 residues in the CDR3. The CDR3 bases are TGTGCCTGGAGCACACGGACAGGGGCCAATCAGCCCCAGCATTTT. Residues: CAWSTRTGANQPQHF.

The CDR3 spells CASRGGLAEIDTQYF. For the CDR3, the DNA is TGTGCCAGCAGGGGAGGACTAGCGGAGATAGATACGCAGTATTTT. The gene calls are TRBV2 and TRBJ2-3; 10 nucleotides agree with TRBD2. The V segment lost 6 bases and the J segment 5 bases; nucleotides outside the gene matches: 8. The germline gives CDR1 SNHLY, CDR2 FYNNEI. The CDR3 has 15 residues.

The genes are TRBV2 and TRBJ1-4; TRBD1 agrees at 7 bases. The CDR3 has 16 amino acids. V lost 6 bases to trimming and J lost 3 bases; unmatched junction nucleotides: 10. Per the germline V gene, CDR1 is SNHLY and CDR2 is FYNNEI. The CDR3 loop is CASSLDREGPNEKLFF. DNA of the CDR3: TGTGCCAGCAGCCTAGACAGGGAAGGACCTAATGAAAAACTGTTTTTT.

The chain recombines TRBV7-3 with TRBJ2-2; a possible D gene is TRBD1 (5 bases). CDR1 and CDR2 from the germline V gene are SGHTA and FQGTGA. The CDR3 length is 12 residues. V lost 10 bases, J lost 5 bases, and 11 bases lay in between. The CDR3 DNA follows: TGTGCCAACAGTCCAGGGACCGGGGAGCTGTTTTTT. Protein: CANSPGTGELFF. Filled out from reference TRBV7-3 and TRBJ2-2, the complete variable domain reads GAGVSQTPSNKVTEKGKYVELRCDPISGHTALYWYRQSLGQGPEFLIYFQGTGAADDSGLPNDRFFAVRPEGSVSTLKIQRTERGDSAVYLCANSPGTGELFFGEGSRLTVL.